Listed here are 16 T cell receptor beta chains from one sample, sequenced in a study of a mutant IDH1 vaccine in newly diagnosed glioma. Antigen specificity for these receptors is unknown. Method: immunoSEQ multiplex PCR; TCRdb's copy keeps in-frame clones and lacks some. The sample comprises about 42,000 clones, approximately 80% of which are singletons, and roughly 4.6% rests with the top ten. Time point: week 35, safety follow-up. In every dose of vaccine, 300 ug of mutant IDH1 20-mer peptide was given alongside topical imiquimod. Specimen: PBMCs, collected from a glioma patient whose treatment included an IDH1 peptide vaccine. These TCRs come from a woman between 50 and 59 years old with glioma.

CDR3 sequence: CASSQNRATNEKLFF. The DNA of the CDR3 is TGCGCCAGCAGCCAAAACAGAGCAACTAATGAAAAACTGTTTTTT. The V gene is TRBV4-3, the J gene TRBJ1-4; the D is unclear. From germline, CDR1 is LGHNA and CDR2 YSLEER. The CDR3 loop spans 15 amino acids. Trimming removed 2 bases at V and 0 bases at J, with 7 bases between.

V gene TRBV28 combines with J gene TRBJ2-7; 8 bases match TRBD1. The CDR3 is made up of 15 amino acids. The trim removed 2 bases at V and 1 base at J, leaving 4 bases unmatched. The germline V gene has CDR1 MDHEN and CDR2 SYDVKM. Written as DNA, the CDR3 is TGTGCCAGCAGTTTAGGGACAGGTGTATCCTACGAGCAGTACTTC. Translation gives CASSLGTGVSYEQYF.

The chain combines TRBV6-5 with TRBJ2-7; 9 bases fit TRBD1. This CDR3 has 16 amino acids. Looked up from germline, CDR1 is MNHEY and CDR2 is SVGAGI. V shed 4 bases and J 3 bases; nucleotides not matched to a gene: 10. CDR3 region: CASSFAKGQGLYEQYF. CDR3 DNA sequence: TGTGCCAGCAGTTTTGCGAAGGGACAGGGACTCTACGAGCAGTACTTC.

This rearrangement joins TRBV19 to TRBJ1-5, with 8 bases matching TRBD1. Per germline, CDR1 LNHDA and CDR2 SQIVND (reference sequence). The CDR3 has 14 residues. J was trimmed by 11 bases and V by 3 bases; bases with no gene match: 9. The CDR3 sequence is CASSITGGRSTQHF. The CDR3 DNA follows: TGTGCCAGTAGTATCACAGGGGGAAGGAGCACCCAGCATTTT.

This clone came up a few times. The genes are TRBV20-1 and TRBJ2-1; D is unclear. The CDR3 totals 9 residues. Germline loops: CDR1 DFQATT, CDR2 SNEGSKA (reference sequence). Trimming stripped 3 bases from V and 6 bases from J, with 0 bases between. CDR3 region: CSASNEQFF. The CDR3 nucleotides are TGCAGTGCTAGCAATGAGCAGTTCTTC.

CDR3 protein: CAWRDGKSNQPQHF. CDR3 sequence (DNA): TGTGCCTGGAGGGATGGAAAAAGCAATCAGCCCCAGCATTTT. This rearrangement joins TRBV30 to TRBJ1-5; D gene uncertain. Germline V gene data show CDR1 as GTSNPN and CDR2 as SVGIG (reference sequence). V shed 3 bases and J shed 1 base, with 10 bases lying between them. The CDR3 length is 14 residues.

J is TRBJ1-2 and V is TRBV6-5, with 7 bases identical to TRBD1. The V gene end was trimmed by 8 bases and the J gene end by 4 bases; junction bases not matched to a gene: 10. Germline V gives CDR1 MNHEY, CDR2 SVGAGI. The CDR3 runs 14 residues. The CDR3 DNA reads TGTGCCAGCGGGCCGGGAGGGGGCCCCTATGGCTACACCTTC. Amino acid sequence: CASGPGGGPYGYTF.

J is TRBJ2-6 and V is TRBV9; possibly TRBD1 for D (5 bases). Germline assignment: CDR1 SGDLS and CDR2 YYNGEE. The V end was cut by 0 bases, the J end by 2 bases, with 9 bases between. CDR3 length equals 16 residues. CDR3 sequence (DNA): TGTGCCAGCAGCGTAGGACCAGGGCCTGGGGCCAACGTCCTGACTTTC. It yields the protein CASSVGPGPGANVLTF.

The rearrangement joins TRBV4-1 to TRBJ1-6; D unresolved. CDR3 length: 16 amino acids. Deletions cut 0 bases from V and 7 bases from J, with 13 bases between. Germline V lookup: CDR1 MGHRA, CDR2 YSYEKL. The CDR3 sequence: CASSQDSQLINSPLHF. The CDR3 coding sequence is TGCGCCAGCAGCCAAGACTCACAGCTTATCAATTCACCCCTCCACTTT.

The chain has TRBV20-1 and TRBJ1-1; TRBD1 matches at 10 bases. With 6 bases clipped from V and 10 bases from J, the junction kept 5 bases outside the gene matches. This CDR3 is 11 amino acids long. Germline values: CDR1 DFQATT, CDR2 SNEGSKA (reference sequence). CDR3 in DNA: TGCAGTGCCCGGCGGACAGGGGGAGCTTTCTTT. Its translation: CSARRTGGAFF.

This clone came up once. V is TRBV5-1 and J is TRBJ1-2; possible D gene TRBD1, 5 bases. Trimming cost V 3 bases and J 6 bases, with 12 bases left between them. There are 13 residues in the CDR3. CDR1 and CDR2 (germline): SGHRS, YFSETQ. The CDR3 region has the DNA TGCGCCAGCAGCTCGGGGCTTGTTGATGGCTACACCTTC. Encoded protein: CASSSGLVDGYTF.

The CDR3 sequence: CASRNGGQPQHF. CDR3 bases: TGTGCCAGTAGGAACGGGGGACAGCCCCAGCATTTT. This sequence joins TRBV19 and TRBJ1-5; D might be TRBD1 (5 bases). CDR1 is LNHDA, CDR2 SQIVND, per germline (reference sequence). The CDR3 has 12 residues. V lost 6 bases, J lost 7 bases, and 10 bases lay in between. Based on the CDR3 plus reference TRBV19 and TRBJ1-5, the full variable domain is DGGITQSPKYLFRKEGQNVTLSCEQNLNHDAMYWYRQDPGQGLRLIYYSQIVNDFQKGDIAEGYSVSREKKESFPLTVTSAQKNPTAFYLCASRNGGQPQHFGDGTRLSIL.

J is TRBJ2-7 and V is TRBV15; 7 bases fit TRBD1. Germline loops: CDR1 LNHNV, CDR2 YYDKDF (reference sequence). V was pared by 0 bases and J by 0 bases, with 8 bases of the junction left unmatched. The CDR3 is 17 amino acids. CDR3 protein: CATSRDGPRGTSYEQYF. The DNA for the CDR3 is TGTGCCACCAGCAGAGATGGGCCCAGGGGGACCTCCTACGAGCAGTACTTC.

This clone showed up just once. The chain couples TRBV19 to TRBJ1-1, with D unresolved. The CDR3 covers 14 residues. The V and J ends lost 3 bases and 2 bases respectively, with 10 bases between them. Germline V gene sequence: CDR1 LNHDA, CDR2 SQIVND (reference sequence). Written as DNA, the CDR3 is TGTGCCAGTAGTATTCCCCACGGAAACACTGAAGCTTTCTTT. Its protein product is CASSIPHGNTEAFF.

This rearrangement joins TRBV4-1 to TRBJ2-3, with D possibly being TRBD1 (6 bases). Trimming left V 2 bases short and J 1 base short, with 10 bases between. This CDR3 region has 15 residues. Germline CDR1 and CDR2: MGHRA and YSYEKL. The CDR3 DNA reads as TGCGCCAGCAGCCAAACCTACAGGGGCACAGATACGCAGTATTTT. It yields the protein CASSQTYRGTDTQYF.

The chain is built from TRBV5-1 and TRBJ1-5; D might be TRBD1 (6 bases). Germline V gene lookup returns CDR1 SGHRS and CDR2 YFSETQ. Between the trimmed V and J ends, which lost 6 bases and 0 bases, there was a span of 10 bases. The CDR3 length is 14 residues. The chain's CDR3 is CASTWTASNQPQHF. Written as DNA, the CDR3 is TGCGCCAGCACGTGGACAGCTAGCAATCAGCCCCAGCATTTT.